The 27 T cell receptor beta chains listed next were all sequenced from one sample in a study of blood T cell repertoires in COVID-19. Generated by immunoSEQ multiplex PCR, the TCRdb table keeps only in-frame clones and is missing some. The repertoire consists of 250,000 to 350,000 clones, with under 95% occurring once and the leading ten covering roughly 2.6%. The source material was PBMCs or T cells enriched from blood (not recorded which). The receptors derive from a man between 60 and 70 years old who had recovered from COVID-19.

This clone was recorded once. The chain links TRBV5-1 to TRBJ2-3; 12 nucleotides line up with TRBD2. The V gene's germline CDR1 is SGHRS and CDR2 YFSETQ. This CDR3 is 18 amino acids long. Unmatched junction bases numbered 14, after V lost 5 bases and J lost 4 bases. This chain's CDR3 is CASSLAGGPSGFADTQYF. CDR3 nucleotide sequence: TGCGCCAGCAGTCTAGCGGGGGGGCCGTCGGGCTTCGCAGATACGCAGTATTTT.

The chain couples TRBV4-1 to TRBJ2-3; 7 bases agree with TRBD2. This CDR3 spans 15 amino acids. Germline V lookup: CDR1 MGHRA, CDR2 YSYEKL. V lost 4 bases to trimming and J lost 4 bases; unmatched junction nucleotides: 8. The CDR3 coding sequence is TGCGCCAGCAGCCGGACTAGAACGGGCCCAGATACGCAGTATTTT. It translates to CASSRTRTGPDTQYF.

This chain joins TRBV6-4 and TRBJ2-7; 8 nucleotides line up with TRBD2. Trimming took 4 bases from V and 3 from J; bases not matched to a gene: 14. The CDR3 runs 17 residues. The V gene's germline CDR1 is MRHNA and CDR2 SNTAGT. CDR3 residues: CASSGAGGHNPNYEQYF. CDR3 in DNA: TGTGCCAGCAGTGGGGCGGGGGGTCACAATCCAAACTACGAGCAGTACTTC.

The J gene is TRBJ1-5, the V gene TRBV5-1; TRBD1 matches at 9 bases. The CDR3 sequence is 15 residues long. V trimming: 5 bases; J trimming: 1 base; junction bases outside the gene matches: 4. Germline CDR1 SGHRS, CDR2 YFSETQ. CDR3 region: CASSTGTGSNQPQHF. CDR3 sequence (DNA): TGCGCCAGCAGTACCGGGACAGGGAGCAATCAGCCCCAGCATTTT. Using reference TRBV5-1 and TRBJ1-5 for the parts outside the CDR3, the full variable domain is KAGVTQTPRYLIKTRGQQVTLSCSPISGHRSVSWYQQTPGQGLQFLFEYFSETQRNKGNFPGRFSGRQFSNSRSEMNVSTLELGDSALYLCASSTGTGSNQPQHFGDGTRLSIL.

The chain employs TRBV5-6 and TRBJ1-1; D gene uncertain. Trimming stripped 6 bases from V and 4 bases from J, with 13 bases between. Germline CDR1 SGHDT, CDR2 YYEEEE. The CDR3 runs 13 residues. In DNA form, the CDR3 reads TGTGCCAGCACCTCCCCGGGTCGCACTGAAGCTTTCTTT. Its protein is CASTSPGRTEAFF.

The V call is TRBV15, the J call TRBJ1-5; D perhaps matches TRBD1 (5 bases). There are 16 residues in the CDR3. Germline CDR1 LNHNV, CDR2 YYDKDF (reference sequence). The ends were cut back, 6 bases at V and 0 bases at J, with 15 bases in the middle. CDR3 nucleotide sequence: TGTGCCACCAGATCGAAAGGCAGGGCTAGCAATCAGCCCCAGCATTTT. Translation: CATRSKGRASNQPQHF.

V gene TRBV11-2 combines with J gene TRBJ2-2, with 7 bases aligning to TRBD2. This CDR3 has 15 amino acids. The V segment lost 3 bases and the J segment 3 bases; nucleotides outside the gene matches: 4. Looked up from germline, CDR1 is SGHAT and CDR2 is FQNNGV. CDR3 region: CASSFRLADTGELFF. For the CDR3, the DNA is TGTGCCAGCAGCTTTAGGCTAGCGGACACCGGGGAGCTGTTTTTT.

This CDR3 is CASSSHPNTGELFF. CDR3 nucleotide sequence: TGCGCCAGCAGCTCCCATCCAAACACCGGGGAGCTGTTTTTT. This rearrangement joins TRBV5-1 to TRBJ2-2; no definite D call. Germline CDR1 reads SGHRS; CDR2 reads YFSETQ. V was pared by 3 bases and J by 2 bases, with 8 bases between. The CDR3 spans 14 residues.

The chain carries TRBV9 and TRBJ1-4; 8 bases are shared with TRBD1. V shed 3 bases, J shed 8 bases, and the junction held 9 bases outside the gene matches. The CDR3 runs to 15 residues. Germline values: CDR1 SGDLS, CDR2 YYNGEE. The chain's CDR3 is CASSGGTGPTEKLFF. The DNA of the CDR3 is TGTGCCAGCAGCGGGGGGACAGGCCCAACCGAAAAACTGTTTTTT. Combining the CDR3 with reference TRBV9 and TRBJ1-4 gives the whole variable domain DSGVTQTPKHLITATGQRVTLRCSPRSGDLSVYWYQQSLDQGLQFLIQYYNGEERAKGNILERFSAQQFPDLHSELNLSSLELGDSALYFCASSGGTGPTEKLFFGSGTQLSVL.

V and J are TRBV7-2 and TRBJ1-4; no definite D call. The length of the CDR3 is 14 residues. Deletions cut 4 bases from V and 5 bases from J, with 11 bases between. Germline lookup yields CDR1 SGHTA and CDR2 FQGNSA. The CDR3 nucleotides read TGTGCCAGCAGCTACCCGGCGGGCAATGAAAAACTGTTTTTT. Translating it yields CASSYPAGNEKLFF.

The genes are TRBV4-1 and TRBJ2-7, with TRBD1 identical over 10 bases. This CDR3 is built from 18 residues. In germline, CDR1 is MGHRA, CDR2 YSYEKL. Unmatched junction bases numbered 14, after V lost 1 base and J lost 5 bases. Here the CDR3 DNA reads TGCGCCAGCAGCCAAGTTTGGAGGGGGACCGGGACAGGGGACGAGCAGTACTTC. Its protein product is CASSQVWRGTGTGDEQYF.

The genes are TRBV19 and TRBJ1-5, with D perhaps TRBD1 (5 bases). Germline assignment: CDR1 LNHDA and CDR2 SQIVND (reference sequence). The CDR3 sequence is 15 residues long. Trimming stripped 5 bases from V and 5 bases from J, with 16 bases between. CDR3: CASSVGRSGHQPQHF. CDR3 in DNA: TGTGCCAGTAGTGTGGGGCGGTCGGGTCATCAGCCCCAGCATTTT.

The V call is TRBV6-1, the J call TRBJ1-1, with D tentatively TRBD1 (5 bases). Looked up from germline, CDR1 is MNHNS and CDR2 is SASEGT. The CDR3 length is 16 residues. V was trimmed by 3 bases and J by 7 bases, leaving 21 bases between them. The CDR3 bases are TGTGCCAGCAGTGAGTGGGGGGTGGCACAGACAAGTGAAGCTTTCTTT. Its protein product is CASSEWGVAQTSEAFF.

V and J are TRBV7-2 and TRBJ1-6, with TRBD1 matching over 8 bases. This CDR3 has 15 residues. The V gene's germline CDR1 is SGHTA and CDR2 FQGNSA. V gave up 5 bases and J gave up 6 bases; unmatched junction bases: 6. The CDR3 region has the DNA TGTGCCAGCAGCCTGTCGACAGGGGTTAATTCACCCCTCCACTTT. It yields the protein CASSLSTGVNSPLHF.

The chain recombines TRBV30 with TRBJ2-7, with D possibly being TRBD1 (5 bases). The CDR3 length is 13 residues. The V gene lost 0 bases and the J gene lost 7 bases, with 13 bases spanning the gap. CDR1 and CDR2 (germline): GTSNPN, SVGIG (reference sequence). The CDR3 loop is CAWSVNWQGEQYF. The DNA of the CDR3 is TGTGCCTGGAGTGTAAATTGGCAGGGAGAGCAGTACTTC.

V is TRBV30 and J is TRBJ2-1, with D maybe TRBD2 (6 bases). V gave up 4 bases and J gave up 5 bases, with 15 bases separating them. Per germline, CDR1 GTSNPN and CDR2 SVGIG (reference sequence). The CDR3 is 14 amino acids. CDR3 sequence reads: CAWKPGLQDNEQFF. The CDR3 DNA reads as TGTGCCTGGAAACCGGGACTCCAGGACAATGAGCAGTTCTTC.

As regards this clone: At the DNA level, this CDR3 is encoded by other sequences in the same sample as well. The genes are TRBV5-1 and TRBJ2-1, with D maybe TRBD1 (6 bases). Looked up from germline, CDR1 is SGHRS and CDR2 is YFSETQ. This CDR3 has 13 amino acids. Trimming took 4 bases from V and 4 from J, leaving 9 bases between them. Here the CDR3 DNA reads TGCGCCAGCAGCCTGGGGACATACAATGAGCAGTTCTTC. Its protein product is CASSLGTYNEQFF.

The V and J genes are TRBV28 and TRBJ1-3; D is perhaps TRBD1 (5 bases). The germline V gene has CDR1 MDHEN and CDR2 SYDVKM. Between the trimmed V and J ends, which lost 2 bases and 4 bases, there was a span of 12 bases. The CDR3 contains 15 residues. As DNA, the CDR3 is TGTGCCAGCAGTTTAATGGGGGGTTCCGGAAACACCATATATTTT. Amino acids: CASSLMGGSGNTIYF. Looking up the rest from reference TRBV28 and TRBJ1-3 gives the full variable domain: DVKVTQSSRYLVKRTGEKVFLECVQDMDHENMFWYRQDPGLGLRLIYFSYDVKMKEKGDIPEGYSVSREKKERFSLILESASTNQTSMYLCASSLMGGSGNTIYFGEGSWLTVV.

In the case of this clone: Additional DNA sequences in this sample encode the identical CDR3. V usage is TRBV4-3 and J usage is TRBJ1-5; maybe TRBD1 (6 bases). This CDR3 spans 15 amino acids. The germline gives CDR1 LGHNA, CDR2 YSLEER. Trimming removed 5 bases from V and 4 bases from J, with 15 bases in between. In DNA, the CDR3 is TGCGCCAGCAGCGAGGGGGTATGGGGAAATCAGCCCCAGCATTTT. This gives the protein CASSEGVWGNQPQHF.

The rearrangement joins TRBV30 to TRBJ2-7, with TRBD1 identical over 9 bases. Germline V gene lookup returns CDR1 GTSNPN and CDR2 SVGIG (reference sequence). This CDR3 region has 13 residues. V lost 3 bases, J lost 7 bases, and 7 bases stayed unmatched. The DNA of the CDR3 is TGTGCCTGGAGCCGCTCCGGGACAGGGGAGCAGTACTTC. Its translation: CAWSRSGTGEQYF.

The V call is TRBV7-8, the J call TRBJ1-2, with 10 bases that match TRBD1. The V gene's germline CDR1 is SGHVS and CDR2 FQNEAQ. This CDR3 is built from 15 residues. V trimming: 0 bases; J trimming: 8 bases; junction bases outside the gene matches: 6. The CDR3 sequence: CASSLASGTGDGYTF. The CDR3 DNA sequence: TGTGCCAGCAGCTTAGCGTCGGGGACAGGGGACGGCTACACCTTC.

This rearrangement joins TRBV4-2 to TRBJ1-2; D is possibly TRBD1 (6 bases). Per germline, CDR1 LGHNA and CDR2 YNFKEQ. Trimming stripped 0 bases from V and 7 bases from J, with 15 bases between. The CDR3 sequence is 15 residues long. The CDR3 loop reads CASSQDDGGLFGYTF. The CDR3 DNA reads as TGTGCCAGCAGCCAAGACGACGGGGGGCTCTTTGGCTACACCTTC.

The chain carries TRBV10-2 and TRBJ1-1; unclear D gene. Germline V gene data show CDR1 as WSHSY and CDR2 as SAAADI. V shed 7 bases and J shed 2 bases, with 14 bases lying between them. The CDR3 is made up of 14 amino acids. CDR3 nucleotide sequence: TGCGCCAGCAAAAGCTTACCAGGAAACACTGAAGCTTTCTTT. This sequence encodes CASKSLPGNTEAFF.

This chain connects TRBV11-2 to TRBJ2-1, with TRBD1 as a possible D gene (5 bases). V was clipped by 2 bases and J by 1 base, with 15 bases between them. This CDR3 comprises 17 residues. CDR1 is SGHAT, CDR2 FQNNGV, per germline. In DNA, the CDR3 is TGTGCCAGCAGCTTATGGGGCAAGAGTTTGTCCTACAATGAGCAGTTCTTC. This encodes CASSLWGKSLSYNEQFF.

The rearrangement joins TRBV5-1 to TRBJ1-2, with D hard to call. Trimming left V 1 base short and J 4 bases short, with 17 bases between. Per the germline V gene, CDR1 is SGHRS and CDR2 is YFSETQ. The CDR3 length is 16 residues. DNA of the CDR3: TGCGCCAGCAGCTTGTGGGCGCAAAACCCTTCCTATGGCTACACCTTC. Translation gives CASSLWAQNPSYGYTF.

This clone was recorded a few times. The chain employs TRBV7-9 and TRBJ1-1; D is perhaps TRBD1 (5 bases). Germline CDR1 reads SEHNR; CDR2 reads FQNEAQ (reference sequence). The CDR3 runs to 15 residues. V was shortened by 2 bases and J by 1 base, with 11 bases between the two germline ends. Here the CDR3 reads CASSLRGLGNTEAFF. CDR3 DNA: TGTGCCAGCAGCTTACGGGGGTTGGGGAACACTGAAGCTTTCTTT.

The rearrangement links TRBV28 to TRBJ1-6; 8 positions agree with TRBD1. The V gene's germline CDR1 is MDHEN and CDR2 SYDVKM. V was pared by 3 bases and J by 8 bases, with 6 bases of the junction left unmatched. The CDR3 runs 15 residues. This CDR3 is CASSFSTGDYSPLHF. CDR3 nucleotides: TGTGCCAGCAGTTTCTCGACAGGGGATTATTCACCCCTCCACTTT.